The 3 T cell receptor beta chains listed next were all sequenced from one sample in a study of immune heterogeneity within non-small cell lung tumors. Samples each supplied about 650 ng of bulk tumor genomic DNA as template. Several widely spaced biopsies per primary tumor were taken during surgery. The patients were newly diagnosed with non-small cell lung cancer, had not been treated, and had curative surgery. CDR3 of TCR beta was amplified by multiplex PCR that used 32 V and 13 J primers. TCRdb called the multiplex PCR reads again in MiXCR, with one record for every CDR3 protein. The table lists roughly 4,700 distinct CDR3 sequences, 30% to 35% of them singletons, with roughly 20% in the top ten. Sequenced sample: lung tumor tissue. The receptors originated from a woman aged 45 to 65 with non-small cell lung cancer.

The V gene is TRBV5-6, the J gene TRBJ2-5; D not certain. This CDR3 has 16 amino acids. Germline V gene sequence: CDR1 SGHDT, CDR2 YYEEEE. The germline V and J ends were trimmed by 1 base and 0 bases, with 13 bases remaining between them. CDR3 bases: TGTGCCAGCAGCTTGAAGGCAACCACGTACCAAGAGACCCAGTACTTC. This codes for CASSLKATTYQETQYF.

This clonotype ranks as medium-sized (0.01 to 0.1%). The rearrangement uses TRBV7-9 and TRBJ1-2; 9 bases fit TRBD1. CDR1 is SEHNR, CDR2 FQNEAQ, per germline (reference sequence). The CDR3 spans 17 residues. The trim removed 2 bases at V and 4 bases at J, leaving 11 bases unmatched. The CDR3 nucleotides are TGTGCCAGCAGCTTATCCCTCCAGGGGACAGGGTCCTATGGCTACACCTTC. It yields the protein CASSLSLQGTGSYGYTF.

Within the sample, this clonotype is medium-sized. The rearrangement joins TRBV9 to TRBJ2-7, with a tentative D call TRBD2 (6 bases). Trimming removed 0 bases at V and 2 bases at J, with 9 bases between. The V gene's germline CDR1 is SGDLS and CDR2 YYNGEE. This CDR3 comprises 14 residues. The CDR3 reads CASSVVAEAYEQYF. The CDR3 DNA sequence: TGTGCCAGCAGCGTAGTAGCGGAAGCCTACGAGCAGTACTTC.